The sequence of this TCR beta chain was determined in a study of PD-L1 blockade in urothelial cancer. This CDR3 is built from 12 residues. Germline values: CDR1 SGHAT, CDR2 FQDESV (reference sequence). V lost 9 bases and J 4 bases, leaving 10 bases between the germline ends. Sequencing was performed with immunoSEQ multiplex PCR; in TCRdb, only in-frame clones are kept and a portion is missing. The sample shows about 30,000 clones, about 80% of them seen only once. Sample time point: pretreatment peripheral blood. V usage is TRBV11-1 and J usage is TRBJ2-1; no clear D. This TCR derives from a man in his sixties with urothelial cancer. The sample consisted of PBMCs, taken around atezolizumab (anti-PD-L1) treatment. The CDR3 DNA reads TGTGCCAGTAAGAGGTCTTACAATGAGCAGTTCTTC. Protein: CASKRSYNEQFF.